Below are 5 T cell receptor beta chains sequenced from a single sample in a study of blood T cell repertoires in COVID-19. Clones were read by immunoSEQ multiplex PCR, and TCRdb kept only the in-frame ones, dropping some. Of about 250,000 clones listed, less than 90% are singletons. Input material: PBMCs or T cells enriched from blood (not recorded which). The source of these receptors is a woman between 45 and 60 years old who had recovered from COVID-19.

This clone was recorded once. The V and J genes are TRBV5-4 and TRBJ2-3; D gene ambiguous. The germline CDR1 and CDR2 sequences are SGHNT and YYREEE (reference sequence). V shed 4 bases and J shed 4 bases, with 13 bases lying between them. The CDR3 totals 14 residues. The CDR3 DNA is TGTGCCAGCAGCCGGCGGATCCAGTCAGATACGCAGTATTTT. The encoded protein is CASSRRIQSDTQYF. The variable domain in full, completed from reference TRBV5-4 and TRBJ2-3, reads ETGVTQSPTHLIKTRGQQVTLRCSSQSGHNTVSWYQQALGQGPQFIFQYYREEENGRGNFPPRFSGLQFPNYSSELNVNALELDDSALYLCASSRRIQSDTQYFGPGTRLTVL.

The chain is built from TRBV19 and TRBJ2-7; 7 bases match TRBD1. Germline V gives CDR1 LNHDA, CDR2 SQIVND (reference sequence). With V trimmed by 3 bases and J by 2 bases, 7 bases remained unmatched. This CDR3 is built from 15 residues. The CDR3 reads CASSMGTAVTYEQYF. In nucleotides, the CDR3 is TGTGCCAGTAGTATGGGGACAGCAGTTACCTACGAGCAGTACTTC.

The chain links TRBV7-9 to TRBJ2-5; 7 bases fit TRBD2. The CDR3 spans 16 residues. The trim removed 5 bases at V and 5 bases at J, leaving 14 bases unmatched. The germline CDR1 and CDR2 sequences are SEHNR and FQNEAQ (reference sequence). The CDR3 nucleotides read TGTGCCAGCAGCCCCCGGGGAGCGGGACGACCGGAGACCCAGTACTTC. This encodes CASSPRGAGRPETQYF.

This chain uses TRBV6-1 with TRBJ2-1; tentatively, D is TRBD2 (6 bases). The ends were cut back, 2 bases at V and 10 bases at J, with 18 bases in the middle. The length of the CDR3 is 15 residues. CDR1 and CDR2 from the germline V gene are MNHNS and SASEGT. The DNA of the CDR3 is TGTGCCAGCAGTGAAAAACCCGGGAGTATGGCGGAGCAGTTCTTC. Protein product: CASSEKPGSMAEQFF.

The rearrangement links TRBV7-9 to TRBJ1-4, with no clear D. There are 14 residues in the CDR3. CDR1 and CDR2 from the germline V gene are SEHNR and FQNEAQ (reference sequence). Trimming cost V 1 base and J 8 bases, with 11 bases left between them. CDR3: CASSLGDPGEKLFF. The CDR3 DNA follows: TGTGCCAGCAGCTTAGGCGATCCGGGGGAAAAACTGTTTTTT.